Listed here are 15 T cell receptor beta chains from one sample, sequenced in a study of T cells in Graves' hyperthyroidism and ophthalmopathy. TCR beta CDR3 regions were amplified from RNA transcripts. In the first-round RT-PCR of the TCR CDR3, the HTBI primer set was used. One entry per CDR3 protein results from TCRdb running MiXCR on the multiplex PCR reads. The sample holds hundreds of thousands of distinct CDR3 sequences, approximately 14% seen once. The source material was blood. The receptors derive from a man between 18 and 29 years old with Graves' ophthalmopathy.

In this sample, this clonotype turned up a few times. The chain joins TRBV28 to TRBJ1-5; the D gene is possibly TRBD1 (5 bases). Germline V gene data show CDR1 as MDHEN and CDR2 as SYDVKM. This CDR3 comprises 15 residues. V was pared by 8 bases and J by 2 bases, with 16 bases between. The CDR3, as DNA: TGTGCCAGCGGGCCCCAGGGAAATGGCAATCAGCCCCAGCATTTT. Protein sequence: CASGPQGNGNQPQHF.

The chain links TRBV20-1 to TRBJ1-5, with 9 bases aligning to TRBD1. Losses at the gene ends were 5 bases for V and 4 bases for J; bases not matched to a gene: 3. Germline CDR1 is DFQATT and CDR2 is SNEGSKA (reference sequence). The length of the CDR3 is 13 residues. This chain's CDR3 is CSAGTGLNQPQHF. The CDR3 nucleotides read TGCAGTGCTGGGACAGGGTTAAATCAGCCCCAGCATTTT.

The V gene is TRBV28, the J gene TRBJ1-2; perhaps TRBD1 as D (5 bases). This CDR3 is built from 16 residues. Germline CDR1 is MDHEN and CDR2 is SYDVKM. With 3 bases removed from V and 2 bases from J, the gap between germline ends came to 16 bases. CDR3 amino acids: CASSFEGPFHNYGYTF. In DNA, the CDR3 is TGTGCCAGCAGTTTCGAGGGACCCTTCCACAACTATGGCTACACCTTC.

This clonotype came up many times. The chain couples TRBV13 to TRBJ1-2; weak D call: TRBD1 (5 bases). The CDR3 spans 16 residues. From germline, CDR1 is PRHDT and CDR2 FYEKMQ (reference sequence). V lost 5 bases and J 3 bases, leaving 19 bases between the germline ends. The CDR3 DNA is TGTGCCAGCAGCGACTTAGGCCAGGGTTCTCACTATGGCTACACCTTC. Protein sequence: CASSDLGQGSHYGYTF.

This clonotype was recorded at least ten times. The chain employs TRBV27 and TRBJ2-7, with D maybe TRBD1 (6 bases). Germline CDR1 MNHEY, CDR2 SMNVEV (reference sequence). This CDR3 contains 14 residues. Trimming removed 6 bases at V and 3 bases at J, with 15 bases between. This CDR3 reads CASRDSIGVYEQYF. The CDR3 bases are TGTGCCAGCAGGGACAGCATAGGGGTCTACGAGCAGTACTTC.

This clonotype has at least ten counts. The chain is built from TRBV12-3 or TRBV12-4 and TRBJ1-1; tentative D call: TRBD1 (5 bases). This CDR3 is built from 14 residues. The V end lost 3 bases, the J end lost 2 bases, and 10 bases lay between the germline ends. The CDR3 DNA reads TGTGCCAGCAGTTTTAGTGGGGCCAACACTGAAGCTTTCTTT. Translated, it gives CASSFSGANTEAFF.

This clonotype showed up just a few times. The V call is TRBV6-5, the J call TRBJ1-2; a possible D gene is TRBD1 (6 bases). This CDR3 is 13 amino acids long. V lost 2 bases and J lost 8, with 12 bases in between. Germline loops: CDR1 MNHEY, CDR2 SVGAGI. CDR3 sequence reads: CASSYITRGGYTF. The DNA for the CDR3 is TGTGCCAGCAGTTACATAACCAGGGGAGGCTACACCTTC.

Ten or more counts support this clonotype. This rearrangement joins TRBV28 to TRBJ1-2, with TRBD1 matching over 9 bases. Germline-derived CDR1 and CDR2 are MDHEN and SYDVKM. V was clipped by 2 bases and J by 7 bases; unmatched bases: 5. The CDR3 contains 14 residues. In DNA, the CDR3 is TGTGCCAGCAGTTTAAGGACAGGGGACTCTGGCTACACCTTC. As protein: CASSLRTGDSGYTF.

This clonotype occurred many times. The chain links TRBV7-2 to TRBJ2-5; no reliable D call. The CDR3 runs to 13 residues. From germline, CDR1 is SGHTA and CDR2 FQGNSA. The ends were cut back, 10 bases at V and 1 base at J, with 13 bases in the middle. The CDR3 DNA reads as TGTGCCACCGCGCCCGGGCTCCAAGAGACCCAGTACTTC. Residues: CATAPGLQETQYF. The whole variable domain, remainder taken from reference TRBV7-2 and TRBJ2-5, is GAGVSQSPSNKVTEKGKDVELRCDPISGHTALYWYRQSLGQGLEFLIYFQGNSAPDKSGLPSDRFSAERTGGSVSTLTIQRTQQEDSAVYLCATAPGLQETQYFGPGTRLLVL.

This clonotype has a handful of counts. This chain links TRBV5-5 with TRBJ1-2, with D possibly matching TRBD1 (5 bases). Looked up from germline, CDR1 is SGHKS and CDR2 is YYEKEE (reference sequence). Trimming cost V 1 base and J 7 bases, with 11 bases left between them. This CDR3 is built from 13 residues. The CDR3 is CASSLSGGGGYTF. DNA for the CDR3: TGTGCCAGCAGCTTGTCGGGTGGGGGTGGCTACACCTTC.

This clonotype has ten or more counts. This sequence joins TRBV11-2 and TRBJ2-2; 8 bases are a match to TRBD1. The length of the CDR3 is 13 residues. CDR1 and CDR2 from the germline V gene are SGHAT and FQNNGV. J gave up 8 bases and V 7 bases, and 6 bases lay outside the gene matches. The CDR3 DNA sequence: TGTGCCAGCACAAGGACAGGGCTTGGGGAGCTGTTTTTT. Protein: CASTRTGLGELFF.

This sequence joins TRBV5-1 and TRBJ2-5, with 7 bases that match TRBD1. This CDR3 spans 12 amino acids. Trimming cost V 2 bases and J 10 bases; bases outside gene matches: 5. Germline CDR1 and CDR2: SGHRS and YFSETQ. The CDR3: CASSLPQGSQYF. The CDR3 bases are TGCGCCAGCAGCTTACCACAGGGGAGCCAGTACTTC.

Comment on this clonotype: This clone may be a read error of a much larger clone one base away. The J gene is TRBJ2-1, the V gene TRBV6-2 or TRBV6-3, with D maybe TRBD2 (5 bases). In germline, CDR1 is MNHEY, CDR2 SVGEGT. V lost 2 bases and J 10 bases, leaving 9 bases between the germline ends. The CDR3 runs 12 residues. In DNA, the CDR3 is TGTGCCAGCAGTTACCTAACGGGGGAGCAGTTCTTC. It codes for CASSYLTGEQFF.

In this sample, this clonotype turned up many times. The rearrangement joins TRBV27 to TRBJ2-7; 9 nucleotides line up with TRBD1. V trimming: 6 bases; J trimming: 0 bases; junction bases outside the gene matches: 6. Germline V gene data show CDR1 as MNHEY and CDR2 as SMNVEV (reference sequence). The CDR3 extends over 15 amino acids. Written as DNA, the CDR3 is TGTGCCAGCAGACAAACAGGGGGCAGCTCCTACGAGCAGTACTTC. Protein sequence: CASRQTGGSSYEQYF.

In this sample, this clonotype turned up many times. The J gene is TRBJ1-6, the V gene TRBV11-2; D ambiguous. The CDR3 has 11 residues. Between the trimmed V and J ends, which lost 3 bases and 6 bases, there was a span of 0 bases. In germline, CDR1 is SGHAT, CDR2 FQNNGV. The CDR3 loop reads CASSFNSPLHF. The CDR3 coding sequence is TGTGCCAGCAGCTTTAATTCACCCCTCCACTTT.